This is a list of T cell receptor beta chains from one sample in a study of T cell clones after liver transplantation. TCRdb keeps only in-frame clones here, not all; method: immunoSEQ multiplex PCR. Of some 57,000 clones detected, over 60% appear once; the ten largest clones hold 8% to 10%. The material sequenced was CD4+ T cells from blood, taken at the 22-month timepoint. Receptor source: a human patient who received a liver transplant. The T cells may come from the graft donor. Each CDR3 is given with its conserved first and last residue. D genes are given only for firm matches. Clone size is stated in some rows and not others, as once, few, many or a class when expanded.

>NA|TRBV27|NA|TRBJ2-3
CASSLVYLPPDTQYF
TGTGCCAGCAGTTTAGTTTACCTCCCCCCAGATACGCAGTATTTT
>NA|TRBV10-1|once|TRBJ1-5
CASTSQAHRDEGNQPQHF
TGCGCCAGCACCTCACAGGCCCACAGGGATGAGGGGAATCAGCCCCAGCATTTT
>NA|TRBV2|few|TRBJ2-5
CASSDGGNQETQYF
TGTGCCAGCAGTGATGGGGGAAATCAAGAGACCCAGTACTTC
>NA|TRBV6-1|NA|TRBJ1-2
CASSPKNGFSYGYTF
TGTGCCAGCAGTCCGAAGAACGGGTTTAGCTATGGCTACACTTTC
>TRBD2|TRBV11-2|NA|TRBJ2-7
CASSPLTSGYEQYF
TGTGCCAGCAGCCCCCTGACTAGCGGCTACGAGCAGTACTTC
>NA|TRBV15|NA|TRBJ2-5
CATSRVGGETQYF
TGTGCCACCAGCAGAGTTGGGGGAGAGACCCAGTACTTC
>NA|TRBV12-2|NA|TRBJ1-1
CASRHGGWNTEAFF
TGTGCAAGTCGCCATGGAGGGTGGAACACTGAAGCTTTCTTT
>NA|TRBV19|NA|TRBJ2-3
CASSSRTGPGTQYF
TGTGCCAGTAGTAGCCGGACCGGTCCAGGTACGCAGTATTTT
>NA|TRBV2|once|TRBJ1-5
CASSESRYSSNQPQHF
TGTGCCAGCAGTGAATCTCGTTACAGCTCCAATCAGCCCCAGCATTTT
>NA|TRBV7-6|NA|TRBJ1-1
CASSLRGRNTEAFF
TGTGCCAGCAGCTTACGAGGGCGTAACACTGAAGCTTTCTTT